This TCR beta chain emerged from a study of T cells in Graves' hyperthyroidism and ophthalmopathy (dated by TCRdb to the late 2010s). Background for the entire study: Peripheral blood was collected at initial diagnosis, before any treatment. The paper reports TCR Vbeta CDR3 sequencing of over 130 peripheral blood samples: approximately 43 ophthalmopathy, under 80 hyperthyroidism and about 17 progressor patients. To identify distinguishing TCR V-J signatures, a discovery cohort of around 100 patients was used, comprising 43 with Graves' ophthalmopathy and around 57 with stable Graves' hyperthyroidism. In about 6 Graves' hyperthyroidism patients, the study also compared T-cell repertoires from thyroid tissue with T-cell repertoires from blood. After blood sampling, hyperthyroidism patients were treated with methimazole at a starting dose of 30 mg daily, and ophthalmopathy patients were treated with high-dose intravenous methylprednisolone. For training and testing, the 100 or so patients in the discovery cohort were randomly divided in a 7:3 ratio. Prospective prediction of ophthalmopathy was tested in an independent validation cohort of 18 to 20 hyperthyroidism patients and some 17 patients who later progressed to ophthalmopathy. Overall results and qualifications from the work: Ophthalmopathy was separated from stable hyperthyroidism by a 13 V-J signature model, with over 85% sensitivity and just over 81% specificity obtained in cross-validation and 80%/75% obtained in testing. Most expanded thyroid clonotypes (frequency above 0.001) were also detected in blood, suggesting blood repertoires may reflect thyroid immune responses. Sample size was not statistically predetermined, and blinding of investigators to group allocation was not performed. In validation, the model predicted progression to ophthalmopathy with 55% to 71% sensitivity and 72% to 85% specificity, a median of about 6 months before onset.

TCR beta CDR3 regions were amplified from RNA transcripts. The first round of RT-PCR for the TCR CDR3 was performed with the HTBI primer set and the Qiagen OneStep RT-PCR kit. A second multiplex PCR round built the libraries, followed by size selection and purification. Paired-end sequencing of the libraries was performed with 100 bp reads on an Illumina HiSeq2000. The study's processing was this. SOAPnuke was used to process the raw data, removing reads that contained adapters or uncalled bases, had a mean Phred below 15, or lacked an exact match to the constant primer or identifier. High-quality paired reads were merged with COPE v1.2.5, and unique nucleotide sequences were defined as clonotypes. Clonotypes were aligned to IMGT TRBV, TRBD and TRBJ reference segments using MiTCR v1.1. The analysis was restricted to V-J combinations with a frequency above 0.0001, which together covered approximately 99% of the repertoires. The TCS score was defined as F50 (clonal expansion) divided by E x V (chaos), with BLOSUM62-based TCRdist calculated between CDR3 peptides within each V-J. Welch's t-statistics and random forest reduced 500 to 550 V-J features to some 14, which were used in a naive Bayes classifier (R e1071). TCRdb reworked the public reads: Q25 trimming with fastp, MiXCR clone assembly, productive beta chains retained. Rows with a matching CDR3 protein are joined into one entry that keeps the most common DNA and genes. TCRdb's processing, not the study's, gives the V and J calls here. This sample has 550,000 to 800,000 distinct CDR3 sequences in its table, and 16% of those were observed once. The ten largest clonotypes hold around 7.7% of the sample.

Stable Graves' hyperthyroidism was defined as the absence of progression to ophthalmopathy over 18 months of follow-up. Hyperthyroidism patients were aged 18 to 65 years and newly diagnosed, with disease duration of less than 2 months. Exclusion was applied to patients with uncontrolled infections, other autoimmune diseases, pregnancy or lactation. Diagnoses were based on clinical symptoms, serum thyroxine and TRAb, thyroid ultrasound and orbital computed tomography. Ficoll-Paque density gradient centrifugation was used to isolate PBMCs from approximately 10 ml of fresh peripheral blood. Trizol reagent was used to extract total RNA, and RNA quality was then checked on an Agilent 2100 Bioanalyzer. CDR1 and CDR2, looked up from the germline V gene, are SGHDT and YYEEEE. V is pared back by 7 bases and J by 0 bases, with 11 bases lying between the germline termini. The CDR3 measures 14 amino acids from cysteine to phenylalanine. Only the CDR3 DNA is retained, 42 bases long and in frame from the first base.

Only a few counts were recorded for this clonotype. It has no known antigen specificity. The record has no base qualities; no much larger clone is one base away. The sequenced material came from blood. The receptor's source is a man aged 18 to 30 with Graves' hyperthyroidism. The chain employs TRBV5-6 and TRBJ1-3; a confident D gene designation cannot be given. CDR3 sequence: CASSHRYSGNTIYF. The DNA sequence is as follows: TGTGCCAGCTCACACCGATACTCTGGAAACACCATATATTTT.